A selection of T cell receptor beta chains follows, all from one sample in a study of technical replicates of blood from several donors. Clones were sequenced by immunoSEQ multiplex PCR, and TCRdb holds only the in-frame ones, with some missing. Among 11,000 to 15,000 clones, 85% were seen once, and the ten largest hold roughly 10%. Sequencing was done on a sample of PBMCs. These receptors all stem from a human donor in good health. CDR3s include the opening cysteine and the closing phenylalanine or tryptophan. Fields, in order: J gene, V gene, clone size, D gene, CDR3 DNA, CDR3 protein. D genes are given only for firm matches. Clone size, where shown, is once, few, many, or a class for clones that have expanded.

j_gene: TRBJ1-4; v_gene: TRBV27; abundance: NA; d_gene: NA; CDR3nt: TGTGCCAGCAGACAACAGGGTTTTAATGAAAAACTGTTTTTT; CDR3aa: CASRQQGFNEKLFF
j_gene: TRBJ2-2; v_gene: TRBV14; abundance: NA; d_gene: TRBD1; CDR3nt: TGTGCCAGCACCCCAGGGACAGGGTTTACCGGGGAGCTGTTTTTT; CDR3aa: CASTPGTGFTGELFF
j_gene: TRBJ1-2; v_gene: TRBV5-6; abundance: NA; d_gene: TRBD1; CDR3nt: TGTGCCAGCAGCTTAGGGACAGGGTATAGCTATGGCTACACCTTC; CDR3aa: CASSLGTGYSYGYTF
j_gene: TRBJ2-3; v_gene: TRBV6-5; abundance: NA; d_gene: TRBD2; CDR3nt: TGTGCCAGCAGAACTGGACTAGCTACAGATACGCAGTATTTT; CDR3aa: CASRTGLATDTQYF
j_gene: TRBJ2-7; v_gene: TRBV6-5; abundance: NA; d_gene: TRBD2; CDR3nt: TGTGCCAGCAGGGCGACTAGCGGTACCTACGAGCAGTACTTC; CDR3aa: CASRATSGTYEQYF
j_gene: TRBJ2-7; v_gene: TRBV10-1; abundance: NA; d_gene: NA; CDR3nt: TGCGCCAGTCCACTAACCAGGGATTTGTACGAGCAGTACTTC; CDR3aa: CASPLTRDLYEQYF
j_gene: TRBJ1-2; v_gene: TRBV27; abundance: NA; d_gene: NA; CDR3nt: TGTGCCAGCAGTGCACAACAGGGTAACTATGGCTACACCTTC; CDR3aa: CASSAQQGNYGYTF
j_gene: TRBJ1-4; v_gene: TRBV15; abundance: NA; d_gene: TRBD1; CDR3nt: TGTGCCACCAGCAGAAACAGGGGGCGATTTACTAATGAAAAACTGTTTTTT; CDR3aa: CATSRNRGRFTNEKLFF
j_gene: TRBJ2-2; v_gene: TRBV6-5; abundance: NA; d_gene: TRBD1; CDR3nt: TGTGCCAGCAGTTACCAACAGGGGCCCGGGGAGCTGTTTTTT; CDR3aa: CASSYQQGPGELFF
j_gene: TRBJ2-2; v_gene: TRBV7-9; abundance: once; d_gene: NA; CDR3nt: TGTGCCAGCAGTCCAGATCCAGGGGCCGGGGAGCTGTTTTTT; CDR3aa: CASSPDPGAGELFF
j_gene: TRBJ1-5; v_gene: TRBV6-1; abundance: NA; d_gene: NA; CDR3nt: TGTGCCAGCAGTGAAGCAGGGGTCGTTTACCCCCAGCATTTT; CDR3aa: CASSEAGVVYPQHF
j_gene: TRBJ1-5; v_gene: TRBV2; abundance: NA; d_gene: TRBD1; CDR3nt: TGTGCCAGCAGTGAACAGGGGGCGGTAGGCAATCAGCCCCAGCATTTT; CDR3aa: CASSEQGAVGNQPQHF
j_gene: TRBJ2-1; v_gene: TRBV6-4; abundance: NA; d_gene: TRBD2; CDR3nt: TGTGCCAGCAGTGACTCTGCAGCGGGAGATTTCAATGAGCAGTTCTTC; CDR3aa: CASSDSAAGDFNEQFF
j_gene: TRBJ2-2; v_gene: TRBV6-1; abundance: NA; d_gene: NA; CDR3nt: TGTGCCAGCAGGGTAACTTCGGGCGGGGAGCTGTTTTTT; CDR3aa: CASRVTSGGELFF
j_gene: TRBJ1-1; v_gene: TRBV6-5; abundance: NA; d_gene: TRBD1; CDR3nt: TGTGCCAGCAGTAGGAGGACAGGATTTGAAGCTTTCTTT; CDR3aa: CASSRRTGFEAFF
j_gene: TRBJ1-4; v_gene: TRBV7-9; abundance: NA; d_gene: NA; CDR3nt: TGTGCCAGCAGCCAAAATGAAAAACTGTTTTTT; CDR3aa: CASSQNEKLFF
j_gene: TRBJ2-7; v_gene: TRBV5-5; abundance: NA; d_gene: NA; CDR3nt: TGTGCCAGCAGCTTGATTACAGGGTCCTACGAGCAGTACTTC; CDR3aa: CASSLITGSYEQYF
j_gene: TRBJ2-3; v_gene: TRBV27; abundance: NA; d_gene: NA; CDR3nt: TGTGCCAGCACCCAACTCTGGGCACTTAGCACAGATACGCAGTATTTT; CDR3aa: CASTQLWALSTDTQYF
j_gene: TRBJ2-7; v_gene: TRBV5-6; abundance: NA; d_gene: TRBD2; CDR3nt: TGTGCCAGCAGCCCGGAACTAGCGGGAGGGAGCTCCTACGAGCAGTACTTC; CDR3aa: CASSPELAGGSSYEQYF
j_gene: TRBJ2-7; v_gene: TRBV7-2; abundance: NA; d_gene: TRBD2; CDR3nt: TGTGCCAGCAGCTGGACTAGCGGGAACTACGAGCAGTACTTC; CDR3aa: CASSWTSGNYEQYF
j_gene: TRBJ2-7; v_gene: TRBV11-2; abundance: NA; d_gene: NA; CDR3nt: TGTGCCAGCAGCCGCCAGGTCTACGAGCAGTACTTC; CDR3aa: CASSRQVYEQYF
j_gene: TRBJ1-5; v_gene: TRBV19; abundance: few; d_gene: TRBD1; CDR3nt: TGTGCCAGTAGTTCGGACAGGGGGCTTGGTCAGCCCCAGCATTTT; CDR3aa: CASSSDRGLGQPQHF
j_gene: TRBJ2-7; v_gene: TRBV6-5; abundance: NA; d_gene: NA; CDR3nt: TGTGCCAGCAGTCTATCTGAGAGGGCTAGCGAGCAGTACTTC; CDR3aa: CASSLSERASEQYF
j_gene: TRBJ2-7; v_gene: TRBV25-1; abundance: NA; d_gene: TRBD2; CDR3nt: TGTGCCAGCCAACTAGCGGGAGGTGGCGAGCAGTACTTC; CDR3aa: CASQLAGGGEQYF
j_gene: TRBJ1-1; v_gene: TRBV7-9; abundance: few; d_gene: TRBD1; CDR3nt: TGTGCCAGCAGCTTAGGGGGACAGGGGAACACTGAAGCTTTCTTT; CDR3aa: CASSLGGQGNTEAFF
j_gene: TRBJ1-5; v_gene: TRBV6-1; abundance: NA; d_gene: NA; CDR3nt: TGTGCCAGCAGTGAGTACTACCGGGGGCCCCAGCATTTT; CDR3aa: CASSEYYRGPQHF
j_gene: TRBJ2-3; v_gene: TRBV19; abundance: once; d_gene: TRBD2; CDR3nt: TGTGCCAGTAGGCCTGGGGTAGCGGGAGGCACAGATACGCAGTATTTT; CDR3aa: CASRPGVAGGTDTQYF
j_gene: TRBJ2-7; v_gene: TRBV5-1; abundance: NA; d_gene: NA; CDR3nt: TGCGCCAGCACGTGGACAGTTACTTCCTACGAGCAGTACTTC; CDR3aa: CASTWTVTSYEQYF
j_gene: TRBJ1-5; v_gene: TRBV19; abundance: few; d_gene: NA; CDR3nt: TGTGCCAGTAAGGTCGGTTGGGCCCTAAATCAGCCCCAGCATTTT; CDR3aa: CASKVGWALNQPQHF
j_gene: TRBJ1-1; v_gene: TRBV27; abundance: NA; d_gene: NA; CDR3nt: TGTGCCAGCAGTTCCCGGGACATAGGCACTGAAGCTTTCTTT; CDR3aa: CASSSRDIGTEAFF
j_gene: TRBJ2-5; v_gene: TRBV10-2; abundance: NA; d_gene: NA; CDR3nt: TGCGCCAGCAGTGCCATCCCGACAGAGTACCAAGAGACCCAGTACTTC; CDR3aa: CASSAIPTEYQETQYF
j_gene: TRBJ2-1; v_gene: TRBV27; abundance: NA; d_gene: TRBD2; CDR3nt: TGTGCCAGCAGTTATTTCTTAGCGGGGGGCTCCTACAATGAGCAGTTCTTC; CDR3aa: CASSYFLAGGSYNEQFF
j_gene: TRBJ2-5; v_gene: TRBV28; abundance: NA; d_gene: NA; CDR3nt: TGTGCCAGCAGTTTAGTCGCGGACACCGAAAACCAAGAGACCCAGTACTTC; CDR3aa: CASSLVADTENQETQYF
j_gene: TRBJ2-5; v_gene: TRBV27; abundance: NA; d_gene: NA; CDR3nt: TGTGCCAGCAGTTTCCGGGGGTTCGAGACCCAGTACTTC; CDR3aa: CASSFRGFETQYF
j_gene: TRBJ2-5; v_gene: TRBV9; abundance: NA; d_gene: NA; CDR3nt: TGTGCCAGCAGCGTAGGGCTAGCGGAGACCCAGTACTTC; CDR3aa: CASSVGLAETQYF
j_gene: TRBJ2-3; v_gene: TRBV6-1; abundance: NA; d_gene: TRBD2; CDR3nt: TGTGCCAGCACCCCGACTAGCGGGGGCACAGATACGCAGTATTTT; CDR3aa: CASTPTSGGTDTQYF